The source of this T cell receptor beta chain is a study of cytomegalovirus exposure and HLA in healthy donors. About the research overall: Falling in the Caucasian-associated ancestry cluster were 81% of around 370 genotyped donors.

PCR was performed using 60 Vbeta and 13 Jbeta primers. The repertoire was sequenced with immunoSEQ multiplex PCR; TCRdb's copy has only in-frame clones and lacks some. The table lists just over 200,000 clones, 70% of them singletons. The CDR3 is 17 residues long. Trimming cost V 3 bases and J 6 bases; bases outside gene matches: 15. Germline loops: CDR1 SGHTA, CDR2 FQGNSA. This sequence was found in a man aged 35-49 years in good health and CMV-seropositive. This chain connects TRBV7-2 to TRBJ2-3, with TRBD2 matching 7 bases. The sample comprised PBMCs. CDR3 sequence reads: CASSFVGGERWGDTQYF. DNA of the CDR3: TGTGCCAGCAGCTTCGTTGGGGGGGAGCGGTGGGGGGATACGCAGTATTTT.